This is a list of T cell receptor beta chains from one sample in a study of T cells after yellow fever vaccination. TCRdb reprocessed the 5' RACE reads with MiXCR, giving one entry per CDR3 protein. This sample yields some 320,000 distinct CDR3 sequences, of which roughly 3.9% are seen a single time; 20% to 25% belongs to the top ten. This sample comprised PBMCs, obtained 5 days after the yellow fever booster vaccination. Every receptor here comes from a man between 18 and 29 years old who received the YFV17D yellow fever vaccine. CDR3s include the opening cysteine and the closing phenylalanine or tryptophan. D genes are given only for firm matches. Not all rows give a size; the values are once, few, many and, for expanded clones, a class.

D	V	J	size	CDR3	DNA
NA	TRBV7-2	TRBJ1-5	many	CASSFRNQPQHF	TGTGCCAGCAGCTTCCGAAATCAGCCCCAGCATTTT
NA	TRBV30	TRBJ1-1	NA	CAWSSGRKNTEAFF	TGTGCCTGGAGTTCGGGCCGGAAGAACACTGAAGCTTTCTTT
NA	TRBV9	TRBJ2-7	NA	CASSVGAGIAEQYF	TGTGCCAGCAGCGTAGGGGCGGGAATAGCCGAGCAGTACTTC
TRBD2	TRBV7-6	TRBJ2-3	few	CASSSLAGGPGDTQYF	TGTGCCAGCAGCTCCCTAGCGGGGGGGCCCGGCGATACGCAGTATTTT
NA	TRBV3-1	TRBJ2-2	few	CASVRSGNTGELFF	TGTGCCAGCGTCCGAAGCGGGAACACCGGGGAGCTGTTTTTT
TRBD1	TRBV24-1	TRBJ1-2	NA	CATGDRSNYGYTF	TGTGCCACCGGGGACAGATCCAACTATGGCTACACCTTC
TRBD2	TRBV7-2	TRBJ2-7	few	CASSLGGAGGTYEQYF	TGTGCCAGCAGCTTAGGAGGCGCGGGGGGAACCTACGAGCAGTACTTC
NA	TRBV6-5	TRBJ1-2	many	CASSSSGTHYGYTF	TGTGCCAGCAGTTCCTCCGGGACACATTATGGCTACACCTTC
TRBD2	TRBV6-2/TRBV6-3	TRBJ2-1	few	CASNEGGDEQFF	TGTGCCAGCAACGAGGGAGGGGATGAGCAGTTCTTC
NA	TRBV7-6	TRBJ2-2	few	CASSAEGVTGELFF	TGTGCCAGCAGCGCGGAGGGGGTCACCGGGGAGCTGTTTTTT
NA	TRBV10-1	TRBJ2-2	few	CASSESLRNTGELFF	TGCGCCAGCAGTGAAAGTTTAAGGAACACCGGGGAGCTGTTTTTT
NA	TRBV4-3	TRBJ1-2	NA	CASSSRENYGYTF	TGCGCCAGCAGCTCCCGGGAGAACTATGGCTACACCTTC
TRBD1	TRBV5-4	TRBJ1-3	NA	CASSTTPGQGGNTIYF	TGTGCCAGCAGCACTACTCCGGGACAGGGTGGAAACACCATATATTTT
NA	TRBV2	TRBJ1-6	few	CASSEPRGSYNSPLHF	TGTGCCAGCAGTGAACCTCGGGGCTCCTATAATTCACCCCTCCACTTT
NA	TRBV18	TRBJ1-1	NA	CASTAAAALGDTEAFF	TGTGCCAGCACCGCGGCGGCAGCACTGGGGGACACTGAAGCTTTCTTT
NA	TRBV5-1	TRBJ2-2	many	CASSLPGNTGELFF	TGCGCCAGCAGCTTACCCGGGAACACCGGGGAGCTGTTTTTT
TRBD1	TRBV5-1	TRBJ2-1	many	CASSLLGQGFNEQFF	TGCGCCAGCAGCTTGTTAGGACAGGGGTTCAATGAGCAGTTCTTC
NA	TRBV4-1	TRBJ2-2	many	CASSLRSSGELFF	TGCGCCAGCAGCCTAAGGAGTTCCGGGGAGCTGTTTTTT
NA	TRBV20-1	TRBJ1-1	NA	CSARVRGEAFF	TGCAGTGCTAGAGTGAGGGGGGAAGCTTTCTTT
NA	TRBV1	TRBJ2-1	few	CTSSLLAGGIYEQFF	TGCACCAGCAGCCTCCTAGCGGGGGGGATATATGAGCAGTTCTTC
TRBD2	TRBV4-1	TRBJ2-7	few	CASSPQGTSGVYEQYF	TGCGCCAGCAGCCCCCAAGGGACTAGCGGGGTCTACGAGCAGTACTTC
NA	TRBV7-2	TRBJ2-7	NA	CASSLTSGSSYEQYF	TGTGCCAGCAGCTTAACTTCTGGGAGCTCCTACGAGCAGTACTTC
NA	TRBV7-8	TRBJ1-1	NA	CASSTARAGVMNTEAFF	TGTGCCAGCAGCACCGCTAGAGCGGGGGTAATGAACACTGAAGCTTTCTTT